This T cell receptor beta chain was documented in a study of blood T cell repertoires in COVID-19. CDR1 is LGHDT, CDR2 YNNKEL, per germline (reference sequence). The CDR3 runs to 13 residues. Trimming left V 5 bases short and J 8 bases short, with 13 bases between. This clone was counted only a few times. Assay: immunoSEQ multiplex PCR; the TCRdb copy retains only in-frame clones and omits some. The top ten clones hold about 13% of a sample with about 210,000 clones, over 75% of them seen once. This TCR came from a human donor in a cohort sampled during active COVID-19. Source material: peripheral blood. The chain couples TRBV3-1 (or the pseudogene TRBV3-2) to TRBJ2-1, with D perhaps matching TRBD2 (6 bases). CDR3 in amino acids: CASSTTRLDEQFF. Written as DNA, the CDR3 is TGTGCCAGCAGCACGACTAGGCTAGATGAGCAGTTCTTC.